Given below is one T cell receptor (beta chain) in context. Its antigen is still unknown. Using immunoSEQ multiplex PCR, the repertoire was profiled, and TCRdb retains in-frame clones only, with some absent. Of about 380,000 clones listed, under 90% are singletons. The CDR3 contains 16 residues. Germline CDR1 reads SGHTA; CDR2 reads FQGNSA. V shed 4 bases and J 4 bases; nucleotides not matched to a gene: 9. The entry originates in a study of Ad26.COV2.S vaccination and SARS-CoV-2 variants. Study outcomes and limitations: After vaccination, substantial breadth of spike-specific CD8+ and CD4+ responses was reported. Individuals receiving vaccine had higher spike-specific TCR breadth than placebo recipients did.

As to treatment: 15 to 20 received Ad26.COV2.S at low or high dose, single or two shots; about 5 received placebo; per-sample allocation not given. Samples analyzed were those drawn on day 63 after the first vaccine or placebo injection. This adult donor, from Boston, was 18-55 years old. Participants' vaccine, an Ad26 vector, delivered Wuhan-strain SARS-CoV-2 spike. The clonotype was recovered from a person between 18 and 59 years old who received the Ad26.COV2.S COVID-19 vaccine or a placebo. This rearrangement joins TRBV7-2 to TRBJ2-3, with 9 bases aligning to TRBD2. The sample in question was peripheral blood, obtained in a trial of Ad26.COV2.S vaccine versus placebo. The CDR3 nucleotides are TGTGCCAGCAGCTCACCGAGGGCGGGGGGGTCAGATACGCAGTATTTT. Translating it yields CASSSPRAGGSDTQYF.